This T cell receptor (beta chain) was obtained from a study of blood T cells in healthy people across ages. Study-wide findings and caveats: Both naive CD4+ cell counts and diversity were greater in long-lived donors than in aged donors.

A second PCR of roughly 6 to 12 cycles used a sample-barcoded 5' primer and a J-beta primer mix. Each CDR3 protein gets one entry after TCRdb re-called the 5' RACE reads with MiXCR. The sample contains 1,800,000 or so distinct CDR3 sequences, about two fifths of which appear only once. The CDR3 sequence is 13 residues long. V was clipped by 8 bases and J by 6 bases, with 11 bases between them. CDR1 and CDR2 (germline): SNHLY, FYNNEI. Details on this clonotype: Its antigen is unknown.

The origin of this receptor is a human donor in good health. This chain uses TRBV2 with TRBJ2-6; D remains ambiguous. Sequencing used blood. The CDR3 DNA reads TGTGCCAGCTCCGAACTGGAGGCCAACGTCCTGACTTTC. Its protein product is CASSELEANVLTF.